Shown below are 9 T cell receptor beta chains from a single sample sequenced in a study of T-cell memory formation after mild COVID-19. TCRdb itself ran the 5' RACE reads through MiXCR, one entry per CDR3 protein. The sample lists about 110,000 distinct CDR3 sequences; about 18% were seen once. Sequenced material: PBMCs or a T cell subset sorted from them (not recorded which). Source of these receptors: a man between 18 and 35 years old who had mild COVID-19 (a few samples of this study predate the infection). Cell type and time point are not known.

V gene TRBV5-1 combines with J gene TRBJ2-3; TRBD2 matches at 12 bases. V lost 4 bases to trimming and J lost 2 bases; unmatched junction nucleotides: 2. The CDR3 is made up of 15 amino acids. Per germline, CDR1 SGHRS and CDR2 YFSETQ. This CDR3 reads CASSRTSGDTDTQYF. The CDR3 nucleotides read TGCGCCAGCAGCAGGACTAGCGGGGACACAGATACGCAGTATTTT.

This clonotype was recorded at least ten times. The gene calls are TRBV7-2 and TRBJ2-5; D is unclear. Per germline, CDR1 SGHTA and CDR2 FQGNSA. Trimming pared 3 bases from V and 7 bases from J, leaving 6 bases between. The length of the CDR3 is 11 residues. This CDR3 reads CASSFFGTQYF. The CDR3 DNA sequence: TGTGCCAGCAGCTTTTTTGGGACCCAGTACTTC.

J is TRBJ2-3 and V is TRBV14, with D possibly matching TRBD2 (6 bases). Deletions cut 2 bases from V and 4 bases from J, with 25 bases between. The CDR3 runs 19 residues. The germline V gene has CDR1 SGHDN and CDR2 FVKESK. The CDR3 sequence is CASSQYGTGVIWAADTQYF. CDR3 coding DNA: TGTGCCAGCAGCCAATACGGGACGGGGGTTATTTGGGCAGCAGATACGCAGTATTTT.

This clonotype was seen a few times. The chain links TRBV4-3 to TRBJ1-5, with 8 bases matching TRBD1. This CDR3 region has 13 residues. V trimming: 4 bases; J trimming: 8 bases; junction bases outside the gene matches: 4. Germline CDR1 LGHNA, CDR2 YSLEER. CDR3 in amino acids: CASSPQGAEPQHF. In DNA, the CDR3 is TGCGCCAGCAGCCCCCAGGGGGCTGAGCCCCAGCATTTT.

The count of this clonotype is one. V is TRBV10-3 and J is TRBJ1-5; maybe TRBD1 (6 bases). This CDR3 has 13 amino acids. Germline CDR1 is ENHRY and CDR2 is SYGVKD. The V and J ends lost 7 bases and 3 bases respectively, with 10 bases between them. The DNA for the CDR3 is TGTGCCATCACTCGGGACATCAATCAGCCCCAGCATTTT. Encoded protein: CAITRDINQPQHF.

This clonotype was recorded a few times. The rearrangement joins TRBV5-1 to TRBJ2-5, with TRBD1 matching 10 bases. V lost 4 bases to trimming and J lost 4 bases; unmatched junction nucleotides: 10. Per the germline V gene, CDR1 is SGHRS and CDR2 is YFSETQ. CDR3 length: 16 residues. The CDR3 DNA reads TGCGCCAGCAGCGACCCAGGGACAGGGGAGGGAGAGACCCAGTACTTC. Amino acids: CASSDPGTGEGETQYF.

The rearrangement joins TRBV5-4 to TRBJ2-5; D possibly corresponds to TRBD1 (5 bases). Trimming stripped 0 bases from V and 4 bases from J, with 7 bases between. Germline loops: CDR1 SGHNT, CDR2 YYREEE (reference sequence). CDR3 length: 13 amino acids. CDR3 nucleotide sequence: TGTGCCAGCAGCTTGGAGGGGCCAGAGACCCAGTACTTC. Amino acid sequence: CASSLEGPETQYF.

J is TRBJ2-7 and V is TRBV29-1; D remains unclear. CDR1 SQVTM and CDR2 ANQGSEA come from the germline V gene. V was shortened by 3 bases and J by 3 bases, with 9 bases between the two germline ends. The CDR3 is made up of 12 amino acids. The CDR3 nucleotides read TGCAGCGTTGAGGGCAGTAACTACGAGCAGTACTTC. Its protein is CSVEGSNYEQYF.

Only a few counts were recorded for this clonotype. This chain uses TRBV29-1 with TRBJ2-7; a possible D gene is TRBD1 (6 bases). Germline values: CDR1 SQVTM, CDR2 ANQGSEA. The CDR3 is 15 amino acids. V lost 4 bases and J lost 1, with 17 bases in between. The CDR3 loop is CSVGGSRGRSYEQYF. DNA of the CDR3: TGCAGCGTTGGCGGGTCCAGGGGAAGATCCTACGAGCAGTACTTC.